This T cell receptor beta chain is from a study of blood T cell repertoires in COVID-19. This clone has more than one count but fewer than ten. Methods used by the authors: Cell counts per sample came from amplifying reference gene primers. TCRdb keeps only in-frame clones here, not all; method: immunoSEQ multiplex PCR. The V and J calls and the clone size are those of that table, but D and trimming were determined from the DNA. The sample shows some 250,000 clones, around 88% of them seen only once. The V gene's germline CDR1 is MNHEY and CDR2 SMNVEV (reference sequence). With 6 bases removed from V and 7 bases from J, the gap between germline ends came to 7 bases. The CDR3 length is 12 residues.

The V and J genes are TRBV27 and TRBJ1-6, with D uncertain. The TCR originated in a young woman who had recovered from COVID-19. The material sequenced was peripheral blood. CDR3 coding DNA: TGTGCCAGCAGACCGGGAAATTCACCCCTCCACTTT. It yields the protein CASRPGNSPLHF.